Shown below are 21 T cell receptor beta chains from a single sample sequenced in a study of T cell responses to AZD1222 COVID-19 vaccine. TCRdb keeps only in-frame clones here, not all; method: immunoSEQ multiplex PCR. Of about 160,000 clones listed, more than 85% were seen once; the top ten hold approximately 3.6%. The source material was peripheral blood, sampled 28 days after the second AZD1222 dose. The source is an adult who received the AZD1222 COVID-19 vaccine.

The J gene is TRBJ1-2, the V gene TRBV7-2; D call uncertain. Germline CDR1 reads SGHTA; CDR2 reads FQGNSA. This CDR3 region has 13 residues. V lost 1 base to trimming and J lost 3 bases, with 6 bases between them. CDR3 DNA sequence: TGTGCCAGCAGCTTAGACAGTCACTATGGCTACACCTTC. Its protein product is CASSLDSHYGYTF.

The chain uses TRBV6-2 or TRBV6-3 and TRBJ1-5; 7 positions agree with TRBD1. Germline V gene data show CDR1 as MNHEY and CDR2 as SVGEGT. The CDR3 spans 14 residues. J was trimmed by 7 bases and V by 5 bases; bases with no gene match: 8. CDR3: CASSPDRDLQPQHF. DNA of the CDR3: TGTGCCAGCAGTCCCGACAGGGATTTACAGCCCCAGCATTTT.

The chain joins TRBV7-2 to TRBJ2-1; TRBD2 aligns across 9 bases. V dropped 0 bases and J dropped 4; count of bases not matched to a gene: 4. The germline V gene encodes CDR1 SGHTA and CDR2 FQGNSA. The CDR3 contains 16 residues. This CDR3 reads CASSLAPGLAYNEQFF. In DNA, the CDR3 is TGTGCCAGCAGCTTAGCCCCGGGACTAGCATACAATGAGCAGTTCTTC.

The rearrangement uses TRBV19 and TRBJ1-2, with D uncertain. V shed 4 bases and J shed 8 bases, with 14 bases lying between them. Germline V lookup: CDR1 LNHDA, CDR2 SQIVND (reference sequence). The CDR3 loop spans 13 amino acids. The CDR3 nucleotides are TGTGCCAGTAGTAGGGCAGAGATGAGGGGCTACACCTTC. This gives the protein CASSRAEMRGYTF.

The chain links TRBV12-3 or TRBV12-4 to TRBJ1-6; the D is unclear. The CDR3 totals 13 residues. V was trimmed by 4 bases and J by 1 base, leaving 2 bases between them. The chain's CDR3 is CASSYSYNSPLHF. Here the CDR3 DNA reads TGTGCCAGCAGTTATTCCTATAATTCACCCCTCCACTTT.

This clone was counted once. The chain links TRBV6-5 to TRBJ2-3; D is uncertain. This CDR3 is built from 15 residues. Germline V CDR1 and CDR2: MNHEY, SVGAGI. V was trimmed by 8 bases and J by 6 bases, leaving 21 bases between them. The CDR3 reads CASATGHGPADTQYF. The CDR3, as DNA: TGTGCCAGCGCCACTGGGCACGGGCCTGCCGATACGCAGTATTTT.

The V gene is TRBV7-9, the J gene TRBJ2-7, with D possibly matching TRBD2 (5 bases). V gave up 1 base and J gave up 5 bases, with 15 bases separating them. There are 15 residues in the CDR3. Germline CDR1 and CDR2: SEHNR and FQNEAQ (reference sequence). The DNA for the CDR3 is TGTGCCAGCAGCTTAGGACCGGGAAAGGGTGACGAGCAGTACTTC. Residues: CASSLGPGKGDEQYF.

This clone was seen just once. The chain joins TRBV9 to TRBJ2-6; 9 bases line up with TRBD1. Germline assignment: CDR1 SGDLS and CDR2 YYNGEE. The CDR3 is 17 amino acids. V lost 4 bases, J lost 4 bases, and 9 bases stayed unmatched. The CDR3 nucleotides are TGTGCCAGCAGCCTTGGGACAGGGAGTGTGGGGGCCAACGTCCTGACTTTC. Its protein product is CASSLGTGSVGANVLTF.

V gene TRBV27 combines with J gene TRBJ1-6; the match to TRBD1 covers 7 bases. J lost 0 bases, V lost 5 bases, and 7 bases had no gene match. This CDR3 contains 17 residues. The germline V gene encodes CDR1 MNHEY and CDR2 SMNVEV (reference sequence). The CDR3 region is CASSVNRGSSYNSPLHF. The CDR3 nucleotides read TGTGCCAGCAGTGTGAACAGGGGAAGCTCCTATAATTCACCCCTCCACTTT.

The V gene is TRBV5-4, the J gene TRBJ1-2; possible D gene TRBD1, 5 bases. Germline V lookup: CDR1 SGHNT, CDR2 YYREEE (reference sequence). This CDR3 is 14 amino acids long. V was shortened by 0 bases and J by 6 bases, with 12 bases between the two germline ends. This chain's CDR3 is CASSLVGQGHGYTF. The CDR3 region has the DNA TGTGCCAGCAGCTTGGTTGGGCAGGGCCATGGCTACACCTTC.

The gene calls are TRBV10-3 and TRBJ2-7, with 7 bases fitting TRBD1. Germline V CDR1 and CDR2: ENHRY, SYGVKD. Trimming removed 5 bases from V and 0 bases from J; junction bases left unmatched: 10. The CDR3 runs to 16 residues. The CDR3 DNA sequence: TGTGCCATCAGTAACCTCGGGACAGATAGCTCCTACGAGCAGTACTTC. Its translation is CAISNLGTDSSYEQYF.

V usage is TRBV28 and J usage is TRBJ2-2, with D uncertain. The CDR3 sequence is 14 residues long. V was pared by 4 bases and J by 6 bases, with 12 bases between. Germline V CDR1 and CDR2: MDHEN, SYDVKM. The CDR3 coding sequence is TGTGCCAGCAGTTACCCCCCCCACTCCGGGGAGCTGTTTTTT. This encodes CASSYPPHSGELFF. The full variable domain, completed using reference TRBV28 and TRBJ2-2, is DVKVTQSSRYLVKRTGEKVFLECVQDMDHENMFWYRQDPGLGLRLIYFSYDVKMKEKGDIPEGYSVSREKKERFSLILESASTNQTSMYLCASSYPPHSGELFFGEGSRLTVL.

This chain links TRBV5-4 with TRBJ2-7; 7 bases align to TRBD1. Losses at the gene ends were 4 bases for V and 4 bases for J; bases not matched to a gene: 5. The CDR3 sequence is 13 residues long. Per germline, CDR1 SGHNT and CDR2 YYREEE (reference sequence). CDR3 sequence: CASSPDRAYEQYF. The CDR3 DNA reads as TGTGCCAGCAGCCCTGACAGGGCTTACGAGCAGTACTTC.

The V gene is TRBV30, the J gene TRBJ1-1; D is unresolved. This CDR3 spans 11 amino acids. Trimming removed 3 bases at V and 5 bases at J, with 7 bases between. Germline CDR1 GTSNPN, CDR2 SVGIG (reference sequence). The CDR3 region has the DNA TGTGCCTGGAGCCCCGGGACTGAAGCTTTCTTT. Its protein is CAWSPGTEAFF.

As to this clone: An end of the junction does not agree with germline; a read error may underlie this. The chain has TRBV7-7 and TRBJ2-7, with a weak D call TRBD2 (6 bases). Germline assignment: CDR1 SSHAT and CDR2 FNYEAQ (reference sequence). This CDR3 region has 14 residues. This chain's CDR3 is CASSPHLTSTEQYF. CDR3 coding DNA: TGTGCTAGCAGCCCCCACCTGACTAGTACCGAGCAGTACTTC.

The chain recombines TRBV27 with TRBJ2-7; D not certain. This CDR3 is built from 14 residues. The V end was cut by 6 bases, the J end by 6 bases, with 18 bases between. Germline V gives CDR1 MNHEY, CDR2 SMNVEV (reference sequence). Here the CDR3 reads CASSPSHWGGEQYF. The DNA of the CDR3 is TGTGCCAGCAGCCCGAGTCACTGGGGTGGCGAGCAGTACTTC.

This chain uses TRBV18 with TRBJ1-1; the D gene is possibly TRBD1 (5 bases). Germline CDR1 reads KGHSH; CDR2 reads LQKENI. The V end was cut by 5 bases, the J end by 0 bases, with 13 bases between. The CDR3 extends over 15 amino acids. CDR3: CASSATGDLNTEAFF. The CDR3 nucleotides read TGTGCCAGCTCAGCCACGGGGGATCTGAACACTGAAGCTTTCTTT.

The CDR3 is CASSSRDYTYEQYF. The CDR3, as DNA: TGCGCCAGCAGTTCCCGGGACTATACCTACGAGCAGTACTTC. The chain employs TRBV5-1 and TRBJ2-7, with TRBD2 matching 7 bases. Trimming took 5 bases from V and 2 from J; bases not matched to a gene: 7. The CDR3 consists of 14 residues. Germline CDR1 reads SGHRS; CDR2 reads YFSETQ.

The gene calls are TRBV14 and TRBJ1-4; TRBD1 matches 9 bases. After removal of 3 bases from V and 7 bases from J, the junction contained 6 bases not matched to a gene. Germline assignment: CDR1 SGHDN and CDR2 FVKESK. The CDR3 consists of 15 residues. For the CDR3, the DNA is TGTGCCAGCAGCCATCCGACAGGGGGTTTTGAAAAACTGTTTTTT. This codes for CASSHPTGGFEKLFF.

V and J are TRBV4-3 and TRBJ1-1; 10 nucleotides match TRBD1. V shed 4 bases, J shed 6 bases, and the junction held 8 bases outside the gene matches. CDR3 length equals 15 residues. Germline-derived CDR1 and CDR2 are LGHNA and YSLEER. CDR3: CASSRGDRGGSEAFF. CDR3 nucleotides: TGCGCCAGCAGCCGCGGGGACAGGGGAGGCTCTGAAGCTTTCTTT.

The chain carries TRBV6-6 and TRBJ1-1; D gene ambiguous. CDR3 length equals 16 residues. V was clipped by 2 bases and J by 1 base, with 14 bases between them. The germline gives CDR1 MNHNY, CDR2 SVGAGI (reference sequence). The CDR3 here is CASSYTAGLGNTEAFF. In DNA, the CDR3 is TGTGCCAGCAGTTACACCGCGGGCCTTGGGAACACTGAAGCTTTCTTT.